These 26 T cell receptor beta chains were sequenced from one sample in a study of cytomegalovirus exposure and HLA in healthy donors. PCR employed 60 Vbeta and 13 Jbeta primers. Using immunoSEQ multiplex PCR, the repertoire was profiled, and TCRdb retains in-frame clones only, with some absent. This sample carries 150,000 to 200,000 clones, 80% of them seen once, and the ten largest clones take approximately 6.8%. The sequenced material came from PBMCs. These receptors came from a man aged 25-40 years in good health and CMV-seropositive.

J is TRBJ2-5 and V is TRBV7-2, with D perhaps matching TRBD2 (5 bases). Germline loops: CDR1 SGHTA, CDR2 FQGNSA. The CDR3 runs to 18 residues. V was trimmed by 3 bases and J by 1 base, leaving 21 bases between them. The CDR3, as DNA: TGTGCCAGCAGCTTTTTTGGCTTGAGGGAGTATGGCCAAGAGACCCAGTACTTC. Protein: CASSFFGLREYGQETQYF. Using reference TRBV7-2 and TRBJ2-5 for the parts outside the CDR3, the full variable domain is GAGVSQSPSNKVTEKGKDVELRCDPISGHTALYWYRQSLGQGLEFLIYFQGNSAPDKSGLPSDRFSAERTGGSVSTLTIQRTQQEDSAVYLCASSFFGLREYGQETQYFGPGTRLLVL.

There are a few counts of this clone. This chain uses TRBV6-5 with TRBJ1-4; the D gene is possibly TRBD1 (6 bases). The CDR3 is 13 amino acids. Germline CDR1 is MNHEY and CDR2 is SVGAGI. The V and J ends lost 8 bases and 5 bases respectively, with 12 bases between them. The DNA of the CDR3 is TGTGCCAGCCACGGACAGACAAATGAAAAACTGTTTTTT. Translated: CASHGQTNEKLFF.

V gene TRBV30 combines with J gene TRBJ2-2, with D tentatively TRBD2 (6 bases). The germline V gene encodes CDR1 GTSNPN and CDR2 SVGIG (reference sequence). The CDR3 is 15 residues long. Trimming removed 0 bases from V and 7 bases from J, with 15 bases in between. CDR3 DNA: TGTGCCTGGAGTGTACGAGGGTCCGGGGGCGGGGAGCTGTTTTTT. It is translated as CAWSVRGSGGGELFF.

The chain links TRBV7-9 to TRBJ2-5, with TRBD1 as a possible D gene (6 bases). Trimming removed 2 bases from V and 1 base from J, with 11 bases in between. This CDR3 is 15 amino acids long. CDR1 is SEHNR and CDR2 is FQNEAQ in the germline V gene (reference sequence). CDR3 region: CASSLLGTFQETQYF. The CDR3 DNA reads TGTGCCAGCAGCTTACTAGGGACATTCCAAGAGACCCAGTACTTC.

The chain has TRBV27 and TRBJ1-5; 8 bases align to TRBD1. Unmatched junction bases numbered 10, after V lost 6 bases and J lost 6 bases. Looked up from germline, CDR1 is MNHEY and CDR2 is SMNVEV (reference sequence). The CDR3 is 15 amino acids. The CDR3 is CASRPTGAGIQPQHF. The CDR3 DNA follows: TGTGCCAGCAGGCCGACAGGGGCTGGCATTCAGCCCCAGCATTTT.

The chain carries TRBV28 and TRBJ1-2; 9 bases are a match to TRBD1. The CDR3 is 15 amino acids. CDR1 and CDR2 (germline): MDHEN, SYDVKM. Germline trimming cut 6 bases from V and 3 bases from J; bases unmatched to any gene: 8. The CDR3, as DNA: TGTGCCAGCAGATCACAGGGGGCTCGGGACTATGGCTACACCTTC. It specifies CASRSQGARDYGYTF.

The J gene is TRBJ2-7, the V gene TRBV6-1; D call uncertain. CDR3 length: 16 residues. CDR1 and CDR2 (germline): MNHNS, SASEGT. The ends were cut back, 0 bases at V and 0 bases at J, with 12 bases in the middle. CDR3 sequence reads: CASSEALPRSSYEQYF. CDR3 nucleotide sequence: TGTGCCAGCAGTGAAGCGCTTCCCCGGAGCTCCTACGAGCAGTACTTC.

CDR3 DNA sequence: TGTGCCAGCAGCTTAGGAGTCAGGGCTATCAACACCGGGGAGCTGTTTTTT. Its protein is CASSLGVRAINTGELFF. The V and J genes are TRBV7-2 and TRBJ2-2, with D maybe TRBD1 (5 bases). Trimming pared 1 base from V and 2 bases from J, leaving 14 bases between. Germline V gene sequence: CDR1 SGHTA, CDR2 FQGNSA. The CDR3 consists of 17 residues.

This chain's CDR3 is CASSLGPRTDYEQYF. The CDR3 coding sequence is TGTGCCAGCAGCTTAGGCCCCCGGACAGACTACGAGCAGTACTTC. This chain connects TRBV11-3 to TRBJ2-7; a possible D gene is TRBD1 (6 bases). The CDR3 consists of 15 residues. CDR1 and CDR2 from the germline V gene are SGHNT and YENEEA. The V gene lost 1 base and the J gene lost 3 bases, with 13 bases spanning the gap. The complete variable domain, with remaining parts taken from reference TRBV11-3 and TRBJ2-7, reads EAGVVQSPRYKIIEKKQPVAFWCNPISGHNTLYWYLQNLGQGPELLIRYENEEAVDDSQLPKDRFSAERLKGVDSTLKIQPAELGDSAVYLCASSLGPRTDYEQYFGPGTRLTVT.

The chain uses TRBV19 and TRBJ1-1, with D perhaps TRBD1 (6 bases). Germline V gene sequence: CDR1 LNHDA, CDR2 SQIVND (reference sequence). This CDR3 comprises 15 residues. V gave up 4 bases and J gave up 1 base, with 13 bases separating them. Here the CDR3 DNA reads TGTGCCAGTAGTACGGCGGGCAGGGGGAACACTGAAGCTTTCTTT. Protein sequence: CASSTAGRGNTEAFF.

A few counts support this clone. The V gene is TRBV15, the J gene TRBJ2-1; D not resolved. With 0 bases removed from V and 3 bases from J, the gap between germline ends came to 9 bases. CDR3 size: 15 residues. The germline V gene encodes CDR1 LNHNV and CDR2 YYDKDF (reference sequence). The CDR3 bases are TGTGCCACCAGCAGAGAATTAGCTCTCTACAATGAGCAGTTCTTC. Its protein product is CATSRELALYNEQFF. The full variable domain, completed using reference TRBV15 and TRBJ2-1, is DAMVIQNPRYQVTQFGKPVTLSCSQTLNHNVMYWYQQKSSQAPKLLFHYYDKDFNNEADTPDNFQSRRPNTSFCFLDIRSPGLGDTAMYLCATSRELALYNEQFFGPGTRLTVL.

This clone was seen a single time. The genes are TRBV5-4 and TRBJ2-5; a weak D match, TRBD1 (8 bases). Germline assignment: CDR1 SGHNT and CDR2 YYREEE (reference sequence). The CDR3 contains 14 residues. V was clipped by 3 bases and J by 5 bases, with 14 bases between them. CDR3 in amino acids: CASSSTGGAETQYF. The DNA of the CDR3 is TGTGCCAGCAGCTCCACAGGGGGGGCGGAGACCCAGTACTTC.

The rearrangement joins TRBV5-6 to TRBJ2-5, with no clear D. V lost 2 bases, J lost 4 bases, and 9 bases lay in between. Germline CDR1 SGHDT, CDR2 YYEEEE. The CDR3 is 13 amino acids. The CDR3 is CASSFGSRETQYF. The CDR3 region has the DNA TGTGCCAGCAGCTTCGGTAGCAGAGAGACCCAGTACTTC.

This chain uses TRBV10-1 with TRBJ2-3; TRBD2 matches at 14 bases. This CDR3 comprises 19 residues. Trimming took 3 bases from V and 0 from J; bases not matched to a gene: 8. The germline V gene encodes CDR1 WNHNN and CDR2 SYGVQD (reference sequence). CDR3 in amino acids: CASSDLGLAGDSSTDTQYF. The CDR3 DNA reads as TGCGCCAGCAGTGACCTGGGACTAGCGGGGGATTCTAGCACAGATACGCAGTATTTT.

The chain has TRBV13 and TRBJ2-7; D is unresolved. Germline CDR1 and CDR2: PRHDT and FYEKMQ (reference sequence). Deletions cut 5 bases from V and 4 bases from J, with 6 bases between. This CDR3 region has 11 residues. The CDR3 DNA reads as TGTGCCAGCAGCCTATATTACGAGCAGTACTTC. Its translation: CASSLYYEQYF.

The chain carries TRBV5-1 and TRBJ1-3; D gene uncertain. The germline gives CDR1 SGHRS, CDR2 YFSETQ. Trimming took off 0 bases at V and 0 bases at J, with 10 bases between the two ends. This CDR3 has 16 residues. CDR3 region: CASSLGATHSGNTIYF. CDR3 DNA: TGCGCCAGCAGCTTGGGGGCTACTCACTCTGGAAACACCATATATTTT.

This sequence joins TRBV7-2 and TRBJ2-5; the match to TRBD2 covers 10 bases. This CDR3 is built from 17 residues. V trimming: 5 bases; J trimming: 2 bases; junction bases outside the gene matches: 11. Germline CDR1 and CDR2: SGHTA and FQGNSA. The CDR3: CASSPELAGRRQETQYF. In nucleotides, the CDR3 is TGTGCCAGCAGCCCCGAACTAGCGGGGAGACGACAAGAGACCCAGTACTTC.

The genes are TRBV4-1 and TRBJ2-7; TRBD2 matches 11 bases. The germline CDR1 and CDR2 sequences are MGHRA and YSYEKL. V gave up 0 bases and J gave up 3 bases; unmatched junction bases: 7. The CDR3 sequence is 17 residues long. The DNA of the CDR3 is TGCGCCAGCAGCCAAGATCTTCTCGGGACTAGCGGCTACGAGCAGTACTTC. It codes for CASSQDLLGTSGYEQYF.

The rearrangement links TRBV19 to TRBJ2-3, with TRBD2 matching 15 bases. The CDR3 loop spans 19 amino acids. CDR1 and CDR2 (germline): LNHDA, SQIVND (reference sequence). After removal of 5 bases from V and 5 bases from J, the junction contained 14 bases not matched to a gene. The CDR3 DNA reads TGTGCCAGTAGTTCCCCCCCGGGACTAGCGGGAGGCCGAGGAGATACGCAGTATTTT. This translates into CASSSPPGLAGGRGDTQYF.

This chain uses TRBV7-9 with TRBJ2-2; D possibly corresponds to TRBD2 (5 bases). V was pared by 4 bases and J by 2 bases, with 11 bases between. CDR1 is SEHNR and CDR2 is FQNEAQ in the germline V gene (reference sequence). This CDR3 contains 15 residues. The CDR3 loop is CASSYRTENTGELFF. CDR3 DNA sequence: TGTGCCAGCAGCTATAGGACTGAAAACACCGGGGAGCTGTTTTTT.

The rearrangement uses TRBV5-6 and TRBJ2-2; D might be TRBD1 (5 bases). Germline-derived CDR1 and CDR2 are SGHDT and YYEEEE. Trimming stripped 6 bases from V and 3 bases from J, with 12 bases between. The CDR3 covers 14 residues. CDR3 DNA sequence: TGTGCCAGCATCCAGGGCAGGCACACCGGGGAGCTGTTTTTT. Translating gives CASIQGRHTGELFF.

The genes are TRBV2 and TRBJ2-7, with D possibly matching TRBD1 (7 bases). The CDR3 is made up of 16 amino acids. V lost 6 bases, J lost 0 bases, and 18 bases lay in between. Germline V lookup: CDR1 SNHLY, CDR2 FYNNEI. The CDR3 region is CASRRGAGGSSYEQYF. The CDR3 DNA is TGTGCCAGCAGGAGGGGTGCAGGGGGGTCCTCCTACGAGCAGTACTTC.

V and J are TRBV2 and TRBJ1-1; perhaps TRBD1 as D (6 bases). Per germline, CDR1 SNHLY and CDR2 FYNNEI. The CDR3 loop spans 15 amino acids. V lost 5 bases and J 2 bases, leaving 15 bases between the germline ends. CDR3 bases: TGTGCCAGCAGTTACGCCGGGACAAGTAACACTGAAGCTTTCTTT. As protein: CASSYAGTSNTEAFF.

The chain links TRBV7-2 to TRBJ2-7; weak D call: TRBD1 (7 bases). CDR1 and CDR2 from the germline V gene are SGHTA and FQGNSA. CDR3 length equals 14 residues. With 5 bases removed from V and 3 bases from J, the gap between germline ends came to 14 bases. Here the CDR3 DNA reads TGTGCCAGCAGCGCAAACAGGGGAGGCTACGAGCAGTACTTC. This codes for CASSANRGGYEQYF.

This chain links TRBV4-2 with TRBJ2-2; 11 bases agree with TRBD2. The CDR3 covers 16 residues. With V trimmed by 5 bases and J by 1 base, 3 bases remained unmatched. Looked up from germline, CDR1 is LGHNA and CDR2 is YNFKEQ. As DNA, the CDR3 is TGTGCCAGCAGCGCTGGGACTAGCGGGAACACCGGGGAGCTGTTTTTT. Translated, it gives CASSAGTSGNTGELFF.

This clone appeared a single time. V usage is TRBV7-2 and J usage is TRBJ2-5; 10 bases map to TRBD1. CDR3 length: 15 residues. Germline CDR1 is SGHTA and CDR2 is FQGNSA. J lost 5 bases, V lost 6 bases, and 9 bases had no gene match. The CDR3 nucleotides read TGTGCCAGCAGTCCGACAGGGGGCGCGGGGGAGACCCAGTACTTC. Translating it yields CASSPTGGAGETQYF.